This TCR beta chain was sequenced during a study of blood T cell repertoires in COVID-19. For the study at large: Spain, Italy and the United States supplied samples that represented acute and convalescent COVID-19. From T cells, B-cell-depleted T cells, or PBMCs came the material, which was cDNA or gDNA.

This clone has only one observation. The germline CDR1 and CDR2 sequences are LGHDT and YNNKEL (reference sequence). V lost 2 bases, J lost 6 bases, and 8 bases lay in between. The CDR3 has 13 amino acids. Generated by immunoSEQ multiplex PCR, the TCRdb table keeps only in-frame clones and is missing some. The sample records some 110,000 clones, approximately 80% being singletons. The sequencing sample was made of peripheral blood. This chain joins TRBV3-1 (or the pseudogene TRBV3-2) and TRBJ2-1, with a weak D call TRBD2 (6 bases). This TCR was sampled from a woman aged 70-85 years with acute or convalescent COVID-19. The CDR3 nucleotides read TGTGCCAGCAGCCAACAGGGAGGCAATGAGCAGTTCTTC. It encodes CASSQQGGNEQFF.